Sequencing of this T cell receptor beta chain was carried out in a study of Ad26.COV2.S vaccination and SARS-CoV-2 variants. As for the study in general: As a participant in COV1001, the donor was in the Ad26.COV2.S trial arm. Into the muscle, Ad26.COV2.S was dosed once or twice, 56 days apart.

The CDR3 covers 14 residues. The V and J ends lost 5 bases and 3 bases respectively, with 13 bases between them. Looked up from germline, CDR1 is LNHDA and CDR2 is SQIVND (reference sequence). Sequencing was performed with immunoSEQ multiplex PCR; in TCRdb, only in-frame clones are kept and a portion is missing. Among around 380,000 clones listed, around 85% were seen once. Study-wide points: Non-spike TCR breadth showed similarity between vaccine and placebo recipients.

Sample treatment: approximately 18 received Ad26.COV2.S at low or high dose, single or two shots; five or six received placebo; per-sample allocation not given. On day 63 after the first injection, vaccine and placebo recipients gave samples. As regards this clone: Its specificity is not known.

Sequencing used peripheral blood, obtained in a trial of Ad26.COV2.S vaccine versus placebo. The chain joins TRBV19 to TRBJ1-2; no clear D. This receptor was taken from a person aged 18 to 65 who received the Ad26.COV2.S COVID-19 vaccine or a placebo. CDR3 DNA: TGTGCCAGTAGTCCAGCACTAGGGTACTATGGCTACACCTTC. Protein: CASSPALGYYGYTF.